This TCR beta chain was identified during a study of Ad26.COV2.S vaccination and SARS-CoV-2 variants. For the study at large: The authors gave Ad26.COV2.S intramuscularly, either once or twice 56 days apart.

The repertoire was sequenced with immunoSEQ multiplex PCR; TCRdb's copy has only in-frame clones and lacks some. The sample consists of about 440,000 clones, roughly 89% of them appearing once. Overall study findings and caveats: Estimates derived from TCR breadth and depth analyses may have underestimated total T cell responses.

To note about this clone: Its antigen is not identified.

Treatment denoted: around 19 received Ad26.COV2.S at low or high dose, single or two shots; 5 received placebo; per-sample allocation not given. Sampling happened 63 days after the first vaccine or placebo injection. J was trimmed by 6 bases and V by 10 bases; bases with no gene match: 5. The CDR3 runs to 13 residues. Germline V gene data show CDR1 as LNHDA and CDR2 as SQIVND (reference sequence). This chain uses TRBV19 with TRBJ2-1; TRBD2 aligns across 11 bases. The specimen comprised peripheral blood, sampled in a trial of Ad26.COV2.S vaccine versus placebo. This clonotype was obtained from a person between 18 and 59 years old who received the Ad26.COV2.S COVID-19 vaccine or a placebo. The CDR3 coding sequence is TGTGCCACCAAGACTAGCGGGATCAATGAGCAGTTCTTC. It codes for CATKTSGINEQFF. The variable domain in full, completed from reference TRBV19 and TRBJ2-1, reads DGGITQSPKYLFRKEGQNVTLSCEQNLNHDAMYWYRQDPGQGLRLIYYSQIVNDFQKGDIAEGYSVSREKKESFPLTVTSAQKNPTAFYLCATKTSGINEQFFGPGTRLTVL.